This TCR beta chain was sequenced in a study of control samples from healthy donors and cancer patients. The germline CDR1 and CDR2 sequences are SGHVS and FQNEAQ. J lost 1 base, V lost 4 bases, and 8 bases had no gene match. This CDR3 has 16 residues. Profiled with immunoSEQ multiplex PCR; TCRdb holds only in-frame clones, not every one. The table records around 130,000 clones, about 88% of them present only once. The chain uses TRBV7-8 and TRBJ2-3; 7 bases align to TRBD1. Sequencing was done on a sample of blood. The sequence was obtained from a man aged 50-60 years in good health. The CDR3 here is CASSSRDSQRTDTQYF. The CDR3 DNA reads as TGTGCCAGCAGCTCCCGGGACAGCCAACGCACAGATACGCAGTATTTT.